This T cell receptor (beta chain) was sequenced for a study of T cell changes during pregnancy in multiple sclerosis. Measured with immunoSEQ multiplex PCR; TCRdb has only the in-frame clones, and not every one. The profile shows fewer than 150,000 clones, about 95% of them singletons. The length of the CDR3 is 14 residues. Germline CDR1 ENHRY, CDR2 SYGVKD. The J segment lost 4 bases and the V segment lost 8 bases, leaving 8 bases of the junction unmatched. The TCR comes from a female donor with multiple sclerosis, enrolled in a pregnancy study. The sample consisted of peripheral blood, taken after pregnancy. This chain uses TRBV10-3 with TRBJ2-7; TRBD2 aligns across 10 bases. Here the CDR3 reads CAISTSGLTYEQYF. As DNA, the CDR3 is TGTGCCATCTCGACTAGCGGGCTTACATACGAGCAGTACTTC.